This T cell receptor (beta chain) was retrieved from a study of tumor T cells in aggressive B-cell lymphoma. V lost 0 bases, J lost 0 bases, and 9 bases lay in between. The length of the CDR3 is 17 residues. Germline assignment: CDR1 LGHNA and CDR2 YSLEER. Data came from immunoSEQ multiplex PCR; TCRdb stores just in-frame clones and leaves some out. The data show 9,300 or so clones, roughly 85% seen once. This receptor was obtained from an adult with diffuse large B cell lymphoma. The source material was tumor tissue. The rearrangement joins TRBV4-3 to TRBJ1-6; D is undetermined. DNA of the CDR3: TGCGCCAGCAGCCAAGATAAGCTTAGCTCCTATAATTCACCCCTCCACTTT. Amino acids: CASSQDKLSSYNSPLHF.